The T cell receptor (beta chain) described here comes from a study of shared clonotypes between healthy human individuals. Study-wide points: In a handful of donors, around 5.5% of naive CD4 clonotypes appeared in common.

The authors ran the assay at deep level. Every immunoSEQ plate was one replicate of a subset's evenly spread DNA. Profiled with immunoSEQ multiplex PCR; TCRdb holds only in-frame clones, not every one. This table holds 2 million to 2.5 million clones, more than 85% found once. This clone was observed a single time. Its antigen is unknown. This CDR3 is 15 amino acids long. Trimming took 5 bases from V and 4 from J, leaving 16 bases between them. Germline assignment: CDR1 SGHRS and CDR2 YFSETQ. The sample consisted of naive CD4+ T cells from PBMCs. Sample subset: CD45RA+ positively selected. The chain combines TRBV5-1 with TRBJ2-1; D is perhaps TRBD1 (6 bases). This TCR derives from a man aged 18 to 30 in good health. Some clones in this sample may be carry-over from other donors' samples. The CDR3 reads CASSYLQGIYNEQFF. The CDR3, as DNA: TGCGCCAGCAGTTATCTACAGGGTATTTACAATGAGCAGTTCTTC.